These 3 T cell receptor beta chains were sequenced from one sample in a study of shared clonotypes between healthy human individuals. Method: immunoSEQ multiplex PCR; TCRdb's copy keeps in-frame clones and lacks some. The sample has roughly 500,000 clones, around 74% seen once. The sample comprised PBMCs. The receptor set was obtained from a woman between 40 and 55 years old in good health. Some clones in this sample may be carry-over from other donors' samples.

This clone was recorded only once. The chain carries TRBV2 and TRBJ2-2; tentatively, D is TRBD2 (6 bases). In germline, CDR1 is SNHLY, CDR2 FYNNEI. With 6 bases removed from V and 7 bases from J, the gap between germline ends came to 12 bases. CDR3 length: 13 amino acids. CDR3 in DNA: TGTGCCAGCAGCTCACGCGGGATCGGGGAGCTGTTTTTT. Translating gives CASSSRGIGELFF.

The chain joins TRBV7-6 to TRBJ2-2, with D perhaps matching TRBD1 (7 bases). Germline CDR1 is SGHVS and CDR2 is FNYEAQ. This CDR3 has 17 amino acids. With 0 bases removed from V and 4 bases from J, the gap between germline ends came to 15 bases. This CDR3 reads CASSLANHRGGTGELFF. The DNA for the CDR3 is TGTGCCAGCAGCTTAGCAAACCACAGGGGAGGCACCGGGGAGCTGTTTTTT.

This clone has only a few counts. The chain has TRBV28 and TRBJ1-1; 7 positions agree with TRBD1. The CDR3 totals 14 residues. After removal of 4 bases from V and 4 bases from J, the junction contained 6 bases not matched to a gene. Germline V gives CDR1 MDHEN, CDR2 SYDVKM. In DNA, the CDR3 is TGTGCCAGCAGTTCGACAGGGCAGATCACTGAAGCTTTCTTT. Translation gives CASSSTGQITEAFF.